Only a few counts were recorded for the clone carrying this TCR beta chain. Its antigen is still unknown. This CDR3 region has 14 residues. J gave up 5 bases and V 2 bases, and 4 bases lay outside the gene matches. The germline V gene has CDR1 MNHEY and CDR2 SMNVEV (reference sequence). By way of CD45RO/CCR7/CD25/CD127/CD95/CD27, the CD4+ regulatory, stem cell-like memory, central memory and naive cells were sorted. Every bit of the isolated RNA underwent reverse transcription, so sequencing read expressed TCRB transcripts. Sequenced by immunoSEQ multiplex PCR; TCRdb stores in-frame clones only, minus some. This table has approximately 360,000 clones, roughly 12% appearing once. These data originate in a study of beta chain features in type 1 diabetes. Overall study results and limits: Across patients, naive, central memory and Treg TCRB repertoires exhibited apparently greater similarity than was observed across healthy donors. All four CD4+ subsets of Type 1 diabetes patients contained TCRB CDR3s that were moderately but significantly shorter.

The sequenced sample consisted of naive CD4+ T cells from blood. The chain links TRBV27 to TRBJ2-5; 8 bases map to TRBD1. The receptor was derived from a woman younger than 35 with type 1 diabetes. In DNA, the CDR3 is TGTGCCAGCAGTTTACAGGGGGCCTGGGAGACCCAGTACTTC. Protein product: CASSLQGAWETQYF.